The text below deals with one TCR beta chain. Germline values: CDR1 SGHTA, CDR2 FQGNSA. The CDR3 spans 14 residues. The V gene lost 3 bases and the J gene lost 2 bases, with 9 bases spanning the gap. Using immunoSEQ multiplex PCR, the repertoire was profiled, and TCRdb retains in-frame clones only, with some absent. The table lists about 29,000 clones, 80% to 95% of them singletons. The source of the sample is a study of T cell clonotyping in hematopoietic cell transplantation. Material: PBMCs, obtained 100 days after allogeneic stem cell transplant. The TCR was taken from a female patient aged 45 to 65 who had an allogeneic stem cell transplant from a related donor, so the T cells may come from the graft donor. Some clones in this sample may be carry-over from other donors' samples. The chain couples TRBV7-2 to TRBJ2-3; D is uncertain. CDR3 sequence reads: CASSFRLDTDTQYF. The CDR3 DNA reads TGTGCCAGCAGCTTTAGACTCGACACAGATACGCAGTATTTT.